These T cell receptor beta chains were read from a single sample in a study of CD8 T cells in ankylosing spondylitis. From the 5' RACE reads, TCRdb called clonotypes with MiXCR, one entry per CDR3 protein. The sample shows under 55,000 distinct CDR3 sequences, 7.4% of them seen only once. Sequencing was done on a sample of blood, either unsorted or a sorted T cell fraction (not recorded which). The receptors derive from a female donor with ankylosing spondylitis or in good health (not recorded which). The CDR3 runs from the conserved cysteine through the conserved F or W. D genes are given only for firm matches. Size is omitted from some rows. Given values are once, few, many or a class for expanded clones.

v_gene: TRBV7-2
j_gene: TRBJ1-2
d_gene: .
abundance: .
CDR3aa: CASSLDRGPYYGYTF
CDR3nt: TGTGCCAGCAGCTTGGACAGAGGCCCCTACTATGGCTACACCTTC

v_gene: TRBV5-6
j_gene: TRBJ1-2
d_gene: .
abundance: many
CDR3aa: CASSLALDRFSYGYTF
CDR3nt: TGTGCCAGCAGCCTCGCCCTCGACAGATTTTCCTATGGCTACACCTTC

v_gene: TRBV6-1
j_gene: TRBJ2-2
d_gene: .
abundance: many
CDR3aa: CASRSDFPNTGELFF
CDR3nt: TGTGCCAGCAGGTCGGACTTCCCGAACACCGGGGAGCTGTTTTTT

v_gene: TRBV5-1
j_gene: TRBJ1-3
d_gene: .
abundance: .
CDR3aa: CASSSMPGLSGNTIYF
CDR3nt: TGCGCCAGCAGCTCCATGCCGGGCCTTTCTGGAAACACCATATATTTT

v_gene: TRBV5-1
j_gene: TRBJ2-1
d_gene: TRBD1
abundance: many
CDR3aa: CASSPDRGVHEQFF
CDR3nt: TGCGCCAGCAGCCCGGACAGGGGGGTTCATGAGCAGTTCTTC

v_gene: TRBV9
j_gene: TRBJ1-5
d_gene: .
abundance: many
CDR3aa: CASSVGWGIRQPQHF
CDR3nt: TGTGCCAGCAGCGTAGGGTGGGGAATCCGGCAGCCCCAGCATTTT

v_gene: TRBV27
j_gene: TRBJ2-2
d_gene: .
abundance: many
CDR3aa: CASGFWTTNTGELFF
CDR3nt: TGTGCCAGCGGTTTTTGGACAACCAACACCGGGGAGCTGTTTTTT

v_gene: TRBV3-1
j_gene: TRBJ1-1
d_gene: .
abundance: many
CDR3aa: CASSQDYKVGSAFF
CDR3nt: TGTGCCAGCAGCCAAGATTATAAGGTGGGGTCAGCTTTCTTT

v_gene: TRBV5-1
j_gene: TRBJ2-3
d_gene: .
abundance: many
CDR3aa: CASSLNGGPADTQYF
CDR3nt: TGCGCCAGCAGCTTGAATGGGGGCCCGGCAGATACGCAGTATTTT

v_gene: TRBV7-3
j_gene: TRBJ1-1
d_gene: .
abundance: .
CDR3aa: CASSPGFSWGTEAFF
CDR3nt: TGTGCCAGCAGCCCGGGGTTTTCATGGGGTACTGAAGCTTTCTTT

v_gene: TRBV27
j_gene: TRBJ2-7
d_gene: TRBD1
abundance: many
CDR3aa: CASSLRTGTYEQYF
CDR3nt: TGTGCCAGCAGTTTACGGACAGGGACCTACGAGCAGTACTTC

v_gene: TRBV12-3/TRBV12-4
j_gene: TRBJ1-1
d_gene: .
abundance: many
CDR3aa: CASSARQDTEAFF
CDR3nt: TGTGCCAGCAGTGCGAGACAGGACACTGAAGCTTTCTTT

v_gene: TRBV7-9
j_gene: TRBJ2-2
d_gene: .
abundance: .
CDR3aa: CARDPLGTVNTGELFF
CDR3nt: TGTGCCAGGGATCCACTAGGGACTGTTAACACCGGGGAGCTGTTTTTT

v_gene: TRBV2
j_gene: TRBJ1-2
d_gene: .
abundance: many
CDR3aa: CASSRDTSYGYTF
CDR3nt: TGTGCCAGCAGTCGGGACACTTCCTATGGCTACACCTTC

v_gene: TRBV20-1
j_gene: TRBJ2-6
d_gene: .
abundance: few
CDR3aa: CSASYSGANVLTF
CDR3nt: TGCAGTGCTAGCTACTCTGGGGCCAACGTCCTGACTTTC

v_gene: TRBV4-2
j_gene: TRBJ1-2
d_gene: .
abundance: many
CDR3aa: CASSQVTSRRDGYTF
CDR3nt: TGTGCCAGCAGCCAAGTTACATCTAGACGGGATGGCTACACCTTC

v_gene: TRBV5-1
j_gene: TRBJ2-1
d_gene: .
abundance: many
CDR3aa: CASSLVSAVTPYNEQFF
CDR3nt: TGCGCCAGCAGCTTGGTGTCGGCGGTCACCCCATACAATGAGCAGTTCTTC

v_gene: TRBV5-6
j_gene: TRBJ2-1
d_gene: .
abundance: many
CDR3aa: CASSVSVGDGFYNEQFF
CDR3nt: TGTGCCAGCAGCGTTAGTGTCGGGGACGGATTCTACAATGAGCAGTTCTTC

v_gene: TRBV27
j_gene: TRBJ2-2
d_gene: .
abundance: many
CDR3aa: CASSFGAKSTTGELFF
CDR3nt: TGTGCCAGCAGTTTCGGGGCGAAGAGCACGACCGGGGAGCTGTTTTTT

v_gene: TRBV4-2
j_gene: TRBJ1-1
d_gene: .
abundance: many
CDR3aa: CASSQVLASTEAFF
CDR3nt: TGTGCCAGCAGCCAAGTCTTAGCGAGCACTGAAGCTTTCTTT

v_gene: TRBV29-1
j_gene: TRBJ2-5
d_gene: TRBD2
abundance: many
CDR3aa: CSADRGPSGGTTGQYF
CDR3nt: TGCAGCGCGGATAGGGGCCCGAGCGGGGGAACTACCGGCCAGTACTTC

v_gene: TRBV11-3
j_gene: TRBJ1-1
d_gene: TRBD1
abundance: few
CDR3aa: CASSVTWTGKKEAFF
CDR3nt: TGTGCCAGCAGCGTCACCTGGACAGGGAAAAAAGAAGCTTTCTTT

v_gene: TRBV30
j_gene: TRBJ2-1
d_gene: .
abundance: few
CDR3aa: CAWSLGPAGYNEQFF
CDR3nt: TGTGCCTGGAGCTTGGGCCCGGCGGGCTACAATGAGCAGTTCTTC

v_gene: TRBV12-3/TRBV12-4
j_gene: TRBJ2-5
d_gene: .
abundance: many
CDR3aa: CASSFRPSEETQYF
CDR3nt: TGTGCCAGCAGTTTTCGTCCTAGCGAAGAGACCCAGTACTTC

v_gene: TRBV7-9
j_gene: TRBJ2-2
d_gene: .
abundance: .
CDR3aa: CASSLGLVLTGELFF
CDR3nt: TGTGCCAGCAGCTTAGGACTAGTACTTACCGGGGAGCTGTTTTTT

v_gene: TRBV5-4
j_gene: TRBJ2-3
d_gene: TRBD2
abundance: few
CDR3aa: CATRTSGGGHTQYF
CDR3nt: TGTGCCACCCGGACTAGCGGGGGGGGACATACGCAGTATTTT

v_gene: TRBV11-2
j_gene: TRBJ2-7
d_gene: .
abundance: many
CDR3aa: CASSLAAHYEQYF
CDR3nt: TGTGCCAGCAGCTTAGCAGCGCATTACGAGCAGTACTTC

v_gene: TRBV12-3/TRBV12-4
j_gene: TRBJ1-2
d_gene: .
abundance: many
CDR3aa: CASTRTNSYGYTF
CDR3nt: TGTGCCAGCACCAGGACAAACTCCTATGGCTACACCTTC

v_gene: TRBV5-5
j_gene: TRBJ1-6
d_gene: TRBD1
abundance: many
CDR3aa: CASSLDRGYGNSPLHF
CDR3nt: TGTGCCAGCAGCTTGGACAGGGGTTACGGTAATTCACCCCTCCACTTT

v_gene: TRBV7-2
j_gene: TRBJ1-6
d_gene: TRBD1
abundance: .
CDR3aa: CASSTQTGSGSPLHF
CDR3nt: TGTGCCAGCAGCACCCAGACAGGGTCGGGTTCACCCCTCCACTTT

v_gene: TRBV12-3/TRBV12-4
j_gene: TRBJ1-2
d_gene: .
abundance: many
CDR3aa: CASSSLGDRAYGYTF
CDR3nt: TGTGCCAGCAGTTCTCTGGGGGATCGAGCCTATGGCTACACCTTC

v_gene: TRBV28
j_gene: TRBJ1-1
d_gene: .
abundance: many
CDR3aa: CASRGGGLTEAFF
CDR3nt: TGTGCCAGCAGGGGGGGGGGTTTGACTGAAGCTTTCTTT

v_gene: TRBV5-6
j_gene: TRBJ1-6
d_gene: .
abundance: many
CDR3aa: CASSQESEPLHF
CDR3nt: TGTGCCAGCAGTCAAGAGTCCGAGCCCCTCCACTTT

v_gene: TRBV20-1
j_gene: TRBJ1-1
d_gene: TRBD1
abundance: many
CDR3aa: CSARTGTGGTEAFF
CDR3nt: TGCAGTGCTAGAACAGGGACAGGTGGAACTGAAGCTTTCTTT

v_gene: TRBV9
j_gene: TRBJ1-1
d_gene: TRBD1
abundance: many
CDR3aa: CASSVATGGTEAFF
CDR3nt: TGTGCCAGCAGCGTAGCTACAGGGGGAACTGAAGCTTTCTTT

v_gene: TRBV12-3/TRBV12-4
j_gene: TRBJ1-5
d_gene: .
abundance: many
CDR3aa: CASSWGQEQPQHF
CDR3nt: TGTGCCAGCAGCTGGGGACAAGAGCAGCCCCAGCATTTT

v_gene: TRBV10-3
j_gene: TRBJ2-2
d_gene: .
abundance: many
CDR3aa: CAISVGSRGVGTGELFF
CDR3nt: TGTGCCATCAGTGTGGGATCCAGGGGCGTGGGCACCGGGGAGCTGTTTTTT

v_gene: TRBV5-6
j_gene: TRBJ2-3
d_gene: .
abundance: many
CDR3aa: CASSLGSTDTQYF
CDR3nt: TGTGCCAGCAGCTTGGGCAGCACAGATACGCAGTATTTT

v_gene: TRBV5-1
j_gene: TRBJ2-2
d_gene: .
abundance: many
CDR3aa: CASSLFSVPTGELFF
CDR3nt: TGCGCCAGCAGCTTGTTTTCCGTTCCCACCGGGGAGCTGTTTTTT

v_gene: TRBV7-2
j_gene: TRBJ2-7
d_gene: .
abundance: few
CDR3aa: CASSPGQMSLSYEQYF
CDR3nt: TGTGCCAGCAGCCCAGGACAAATGTCCCTCTCCTACGAGCAGTACTTC

v_gene: TRBV5-1
j_gene: TRBJ2-1
d_gene: TRBD2
abundance: many
CDR3aa: CASSLGLAVNEQFF
CDR3nt: TGCGCCAGCAGCTTGGGACTAGCAGTCAATGAGCAGTTCTTC

v_gene: TRBV18
j_gene: TRBJ1-1
d_gene: .
abundance: many
CDR3aa: CASSPTGTEAFF
CDR3nt: TGTGCCAGCTCACCTACTGGCACTGAAGCTTTCTTT

v_gene: TRBV20-1
j_gene: TRBJ2-2
d_gene: .
abundance: many
CDR3aa: CSARETGELFF
CDR3nt: TGCAGTGCTAGGGAAACCGGGGAGCTGTTTTTT

v_gene: TRBV4-3
j_gene: TRBJ2-7
d_gene: TRBD1
abundance: many
CDR3aa: CASSQEAGGTGSFNEQYF
CDR3nt: TGCGCCAGCAGCCAAGAGGCGGGCGGGACAGGAAGTTTCAACGAGCAGTACTTC

v_gene: TRBV6-1
j_gene: TRBJ1-4
d_gene: TRBD1
abundance: many
CDR3aa: CASRNFGGQGDEKLFF
CDR3nt: TGTGCCAGCAGAAACTTCGGGGGACAGGGTGATGAAAAACTGTTTTTT

v_gene: TRBV5-1
j_gene: TRBJ2-1
d_gene: TRBD2
abundance: many
CDR3aa: CASSDLLAGGLYNEQFF
CDR3nt: TGCGCCAGCAGCGATCTACTAGCGGGGGGGCTCTACAATGAGCAGTTCTTC

v_gene: TRBV10-1
j_gene: TRBJ1-5
d_gene: .
abundance: many
CDR3aa: CASSAGNQPQHF
CDR3nt: TGCGCCAGCAGTGCGGGGAATCAGCCCCAGCATTTT

v_gene: TRBV19
j_gene: TRBJ1-5
d_gene: .
abundance: many
CDR3aa: CASSTGTANSNQPQHF
CDR3nt: TGTGCCAGTAGTACCGGGACGGCCAATAGCAATCAGCCCCAGCATTTT

v_gene: TRBV27
j_gene: TRBJ2-1
d_gene: TRBD2
abundance: few
CDR3aa: CASSLAGVGNEQFF
CDR3nt: TGTGCCAGCAGTTTAGCGGGGGTGGGGAACGAGCAGTTCTTC

v_gene: TRBV11-3
j_gene: TRBJ2-2
d_gene: TRBD1
abundance: many
CDR3aa: CASSGGTGTGELFF
CDR3nt: TGTGCCAGCAGCGGGGGGACAGGGACCGGGGAGCTGTTTTTT

v_gene: TRBV3-1
j_gene: TRBJ1-1
d_gene: .
abundance: few
CDR3aa: CASSQITGLTEAFF
CDR3nt: TGTGCCAGCAGCCAAATAACCGGGCTCACTGAAGCTTTCTTT

v_gene: TRBV7-2
j_gene: TRBJ2-2
d_gene: .
abundance: many
CDR3aa: CASSLAESTGELFF
CDR3nt: TGTGCCAGCAGCTTAGCCGAATCGACCGGGGAGCTGTTTTTT